The next 20 T cell receptor beta chains were all read from a single sample in a study of cytomegalovirus exposure and HLA in healthy donors (dated by TCRdb to 2016 to 2017). Library preparation used the immunoSEQ multiplex PCR assay. For the multiplex PCR, a mixture combining 60 forward primers for TCR Vbeta segments and 13 reverse primers for TCR Jbeta segments was used. Sourced from immuneACCESS, this table was stored by TCRdb with only in-frame sequences that have V and J called. A share of the clones is absent; for the studies checked, an unresolved V gene accounts for under half, and the remainder has no known explanation. The table for this sample lists under 35,000 clones. About 0.69% of the sample is in the top ten clones. The specimen was PBMCs. These receptors came from a man younger than 45 in good health and CMV-seronegative.

The chain recombines TRBV4-3 with TRBJ2-3; 7 bases line up with TRBD2. The CDR3 covers 17 residues. The germline CDR1 and CDR2 sequences are LGHNA and YSLEER. The ends lost 0 bases at V and 6 bases at J; junction bases unmatched: 12. CDR3: CASSQDREGREGDTQYF. The DNA of the CDR3 is TGCGCCAGCAGCCAAGATCGTGAAGGCAGGGAGGGGGATACGCAGTATTTT.

The CDR3 reads CSGTDSGTDTQYF. As DNA, the CDR3 is TGCAGCGGGACGGACTCTGGCACAGATACGCAGTATTTT. The J gene is TRBJ2-3, the V gene TRBV29-1; TRBD2 might be the D (5 bases). This CDR3 region has 13 residues. Germline lookup yields CDR1 SQVTM and CDR2 ANQGSEA. V dropped 7 bases and J dropped 1 base, with 12 bases sitting between them.

The rearrangement uses TRBV10-2 and TRBJ2-2; 8 nucleotides match TRBD2. V lost 1 base to trimming and J lost 6 bases; unmatched junction nucleotides: 13. Germline-derived CDR1 and CDR2 are WSHSY and SAAADI. The CDR3 is 18 residues long. CDR3 residues: CASSEWRDPRRGAGELFF. The DNA of the CDR3 is TGCGCCAGCAGTGAGTGGAGGGATCCGCGGCGGGGGGCCGGGGAGCTGTTTTTT.

This sequence joins TRBV7-2 and TRBJ2-4; D might be TRBD2 (6 bases). Looked up from germline, CDR1 is SGHTA and CDR2 is FQGNSA. The CDR3 consists of 17 residues. V lost 0 bases and J lost 7, with 19 bases in between. DNA of the CDR3: TGTGCCAGCAGCTTAGCCCTCAATCTGGCGGGGAGTAACATTCAGTACTTC. This gives the protein CASSLALNLAGSNIQYF.

V usage is TRBV7-9 and J usage is TRBJ1-2; 8 bases fit TRBD1. V was pared by 5 bases and J by 0 bases, with 11 bases of the junction left unmatched. Per germline, CDR1 SEHNR and CDR2 FQNEAQ (reference sequence). The length of the CDR3 is 17 residues. CDR3 sequence: CASSTDPGQGPNYGYTF. The DNA for the CDR3 is TGTGCCAGCAGCACCGACCCAGGACAGGGACCTAACTATGGCTACACCTTC. Full variable domain (outside the CDR3, taken from reference TRBV7-9 and TRBJ1-2): DTGVSQNPRHKITKRGQNVTFRCDPISEHNRLYWYRQTLGQGPEFLTYFQNEAQLEKSRLLSDRFSAERPKGSFSTLEIQRTEQGDSAMYLCASSTDPGQGPNYGYTFGSGTRLTVV.

The chain has TRBV7-6 and TRBJ1-1; 7 bases line up with TRBD1. This CDR3 is 15 amino acids long. Germline V lookup: CDR1 SGHVS, CDR2 FNYEAQ. Trimming removed 5 bases from V and 3 bases from J; junction bases left unmatched: 9. CDR3 loop: CASSNRGVEDTEAFF. The CDR3 bases are TGTGCCAGCAGCAACAGGGGAGTAGAGGACACTGAAGCTTTCTTT.

The chain combines TRBV7-2 with TRBJ2-3, with 8 bases fitting TRBD2. The CDR3 is 14 amino acids. Trimming at V came to 4 bases and at J to 14 bases, leaving 14 bases not matched to a gene. Germline values: CDR1 SGHTA, CDR2 FQGNSA. The CDR3 here is CASSSRHEAGVLYF. The CDR3 bases are TGTGCCAGCAGCTCCCGACACGAAGCGGGAGTTCTGTATTTT.

This chain links TRBV5-1 with TRBJ1-5, with TRBD1 matching 8 bases. Germline trimming cut 5 bases from V and 2 bases from J; bases unmatched to any gene: 3. The CDR3 loop spans 14 amino acids. The germline V gene has CDR1 SGHRS and CDR2 YFSETQ. This chain's CDR3 is CASRRGQGNQPQHF. Here the CDR3 DNA reads TGCGCCAGCAGACGGGGACAGGGCAATCAGCCCCAGCATTTT.

This chain connects TRBV4-3 to TRBJ2-3; unclear D gene. V lost 4 bases and J 0 bases, leaving 11 bases between the germline ends. Germline CDR1 is LGHNA and CDR2 is YSLEER. The CDR3 totals 15 residues. CDR3 amino acids: CASSLELFSTDTQYF. DNA for the CDR3: TGCGCCAGCAGCCTCGAACTTTTTAGCACAGATACGCAGTATTTT.

This chain connects TRBV7-9 to TRBJ1-3; a possible D gene is TRBD1 (5 bases). This CDR3 contains 14 residues. Deletions cut 5 bases from V and 4 bases from J, with 12 bases between. The germline V gene has CDR1 SEHNR and CDR2 FQNEAQ (reference sequence). In nucleotides, the CDR3 is TGTGCCAGCAGCCCTAGGGGATACGGAAACACCATATATTTT. It translates to CASSPRGYGNTIYF.

The J gene is TRBJ1-2, the V gene TRBV19, with D perhaps TRBD1 (5 bases). Trimming left V 10 bases short and J 5 bases short, with 14 bases between. CDR3 size: 12 residues. The germline gives CDR1 LNHDA, CDR2 SQIVND (reference sequence). This chain's CDR3 is CATVDSTYGYTF. The CDR3 region has the DNA TGTGCCACCGTCGACAGCACATATGGCTACACCTTC.

This chain connects TRBV20-1 to TRBJ1-1; D gene uncertain. Germline lookup yields CDR1 DFQATT and CDR2 SNEGSKA (reference sequence). The CDR3 totals 11 residues. The CDR3 sequence is CRDSRGSQAFF. Written as DNA, the CDR3 is TGCAGGGACTCCCGAGGCAGCCAAGCTTTCTTT.

V and J are TRBV5-6 and TRBJ1-2; tentative D call: TRBD1 (6 bases). Germline V CDR1 and CDR2: SGHDT, YYEEEE. The CDR3 consists of 15 residues. Trimming removed 4 bases from V and 4 bases from J, with 17 bases in between. This CDR3 is CASSLTGPTSYGYTF. The CDR3 bases are TGTGCCAGCAGCCTGACAGGCCCAACCTCCTATGGCTACACCTTC.

This sequence joins TRBV6-1 and TRBJ2-2; 9 bases are shared with TRBD2. J was trimmed by 4 bases and V by 4 bases; bases with no gene match: 10. Looked up from germline, CDR1 is MNHNS and CDR2 is SASEGT. The CDR3 is 17 residues long. The CDR3 spells CASSVWAGGISTGELFF. The CDR3 DNA is TGTGCCAGCAGTGTATGGGCGGGGGGGATCAGCACCGGGGAGCTGTTTTTT.

Regarding this clone: One end of the junction varies from germline; a read error may be responsible. The chain is built from TRBV10-3 and TRBJ2-1; TRBD2 might be the D (5 bases). The CDR3 is 11 amino acids. Germline CDR1 ENHRY, CDR2 SYGVKD. In DNA, the CDR3 is TGCCCCTTTAGCGCCCACAATGAGCAGTTCTTC. It specifies CPFSAHNEQFF.

V and J are TRBV7-2 and TRBJ1-6; D remains unclear. The germline V gene has CDR1 SGHTA and CDR2 FQGNSA. This CDR3 region has 14 residues. V was clipped by 0 bases and J by 6 bases, with 6 bases between them. This chain's CDR3 is CASSLAGINSPLHF. CDR3 sequence (DNA): TGTGCCAGCAGCTTAGCCGGGATTAATTCACCCCTCCACTTT.

V is TRBV4-3 and J is TRBJ2-5; 8 bases map to TRBD2. The J call may be in error: the DNA end matches TRBJ2-7 better. There are 16 residues in the CDR3. CDR1 is LGHNA, CDR2 YSLEER, per germline. CDR3 sequence: CASSQEPGTRFNEQYF. In DNA form, the CDR3 reads TGCGCCAGCAGCCAAGAACCCGGGACTAGATTCAACGAGCAGTACTTC.

V and J are TRBV6-1 and TRBJ2-7, with D maybe TRBD1 (5 bases). Trimming left V 11 bases short and J 2 bases short, with 16 bases between. Germline V gene lookup returns CDR1 MNHNS and CDR2 SASEGT. The CDR3 extends over 13 amino acids. The CDR3 loop is CAGESDNTYEQYF. In DNA form, the CDR3 reads TGTGCCGGGGAATCGGACAACACCTACGAGCAGTACTTC.

V usage is TRBV29-1 and J usage is TRBJ2-1, with 10 bases matching TRBD2. The ends lost 3 bases at V and 3 bases at J; junction bases unmatched: 14. Germline V gene lookup returns CDR1 SQVTM and CDR2 ANQGSEA. The CDR3 length is 18 residues. CDR3 DNA sequence: TGCAGCGTTGACGGGCTAGCGGGAGTTTGGGACCTCTACAATGAGCAGTTCTTC. As protein: CSVDGLAGVWDLYNEQFF.

The chain uses TRBV6-1 and TRBJ1-4, with D perhaps matching TRBD1 (6 bases). The CDR3 has 15 residues. Trimming took off 4 bases at V and 7 bases at J, with 16 bases between the two ends. Germline CDR1 is MNHNS and CDR2 is SASEGT. The CDR3 DNA sequence: TGTGCCAGCAGTGCCGTCCAGGGAGGGGGTGAAAAACTGTTTTTT. Its translation: CASSAVQGGGEKLFF.